Described below is a single T cell receptor (beta chain) sequence and its context. The record originates from a study of blood T cell repertoires in COVID-19. Overall study context: The cDNA or gDNA used as material had been derived from T cells, B-cell-depleted T cells, or PBMCs.

In the authors' methods: Counts of nucleated cells, estimated from reference gene primer amplification, were obtained. Data came from immunoSEQ multiplex PCR; TCRdb stores just in-frame clones and leaves some out. V and J calls and clone size follow that table, whereas D and trimming were derived from the DNA. The sample contains about 65,000 clones, over 75% of which appear only once. The germline CDR1 and CDR2 sequences are SGHRS and YFSETQ. Trimming removed 0 bases at V and 4 bases at J, with 13 bases between. The CDR3 covers 15 residues. Sequences were obtained from peripheral blood. The source of this sequence is a man aged 80 or over with acute or convalescent COVID-19. The V gene is TRBV5-1, the J gene TRBJ1-1, with D unclear. CDR3 nucleotide sequence: TGCGCCAGCAGCTTGGCCGGAGGGTCGGGCACTGAAGCTTTCTTT. Encoded protein: CASSLAGGSGTEAFF.